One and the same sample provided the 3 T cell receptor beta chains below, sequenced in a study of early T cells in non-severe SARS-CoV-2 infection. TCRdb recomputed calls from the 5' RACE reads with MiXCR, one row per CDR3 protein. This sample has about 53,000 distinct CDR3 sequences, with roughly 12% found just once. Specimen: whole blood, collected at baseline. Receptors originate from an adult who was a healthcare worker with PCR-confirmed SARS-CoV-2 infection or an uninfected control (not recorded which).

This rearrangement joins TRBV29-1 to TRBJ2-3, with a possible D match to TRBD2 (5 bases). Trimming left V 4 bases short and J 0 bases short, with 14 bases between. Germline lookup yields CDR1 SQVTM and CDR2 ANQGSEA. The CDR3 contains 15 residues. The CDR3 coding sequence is TGCAGCGTTGGTCGAAGCGGCACTAGCACAGATACGCAGTATTTT. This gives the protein CSVGRSGTSTDTQYF.

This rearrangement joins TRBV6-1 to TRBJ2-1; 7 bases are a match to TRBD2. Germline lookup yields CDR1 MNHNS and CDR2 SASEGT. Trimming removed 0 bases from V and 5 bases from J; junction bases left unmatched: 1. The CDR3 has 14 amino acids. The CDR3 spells CASSEAGGHNEQFF. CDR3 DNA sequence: TGTGCCAGCAGTGAAGCGGGAGGGCACAATGAGCAGTTCTTC.

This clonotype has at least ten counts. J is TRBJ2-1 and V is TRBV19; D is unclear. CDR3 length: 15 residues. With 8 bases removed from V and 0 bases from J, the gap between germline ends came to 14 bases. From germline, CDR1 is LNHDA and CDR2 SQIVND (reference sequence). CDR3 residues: CASQSPESSYNEQFF. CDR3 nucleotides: TGTGCCAGTCAATCCCCGGAGAGCTCCTACAATGAGCAGTTCTTC.